This TCR beta chain was captured by sequencing in a study of T cells in Graves' hyperthyroidism and ophthalmopathy. Overall study: Peripheral blood was secured at the point of initial diagnosis, before any treatment.

This clonotype occurred many times. RNA transcripts yielded amplified TCR beta CDR3 regions. The HTBI set primed first-round TCR CDR3 RT-PCR. TCRdb independently ran MiXCR on the multiplex PCR reads; one entry per CDR3 protein. The data show some 400,000 distinct CDR3 sequences, with about 15% seen just once and approximately 11% held by the top ten. A patient was excluded if there was uncontrolled infection, other autoimmune disease, pregnancy or lactation. Diagnosis relied on clinical symptoms, serum thyroxine and TRAb, thyroid ultrasound and orbital computed tomography. PBMCs were obtained from roughly 10 ml fresh peripheral blood. The CDR3 has 11 residues. Trimming stripped 3 bases from V and 3 bases from J, with 2 bases between. Per germline, CDR1 SGHAT and CDR2 FQNNGV.

Sequenced input: blood. The chain uses TRBV11-2 and TRBJ1-2; D is ambiguous. The TCR originated in a woman aged 55-70 years with Graves' hyperthyroidism. CDR3 protein: CASSLDYGYTF. DNA of the CDR3: TGTGCCAGCAGCTTGGACTATGGCTACACCTTC.